The text below deals with one T cell receptor (beta chain). As yet, its antigen is unknown. The method was immunoSEQ multiplex PCR; TCRdb's version includes in-frame clones alone and lacks a portion of them. The table records around 7,500 clones, roughly four fifths of them present only once. The data derive from a study of neoadjuvant nivolumab and ipilimumab in lung cancer. The study's findings and limits: Only two of four nivolumab-treated tumors gained richness and clonality by surgery. TCR richness and clonality were higher in tumors than adjacent uninvolved lung. Higher pretherapy blood TCR richness went with higher resected-tumor richness. Only a small number of samples underwent TCR sequencing.

Trimming took 3 bases from V and 7 from J; bases not matched to a gene: 6. Germline CDR1 and CDR2: SGHRS and YFSETQ. The length of the CDR3 is 14 residues. The sequencing here drew on tumor tissue, taken after neoadjuvant nivolumab, alone or with ipilimumab, at or shortly before surgery. This clonotype was obtained from an adult with non-small cell lung cancer. This chain links TRBV5-1 with TRBJ2-2, with 7 bases matching TRBD1. CDR3 bases: TGCGCCAGCAGCTCAAGGGGGCAGGGCGGGGAGCTGTTTTTT. It codes for CASSSRGQGGELFF.